These T cell receptor beta chains were read from a single sample in a study of T cell changes during pregnancy in multiple sclerosis. Profiling relied on immunoSEQ multiplex PCR, and the TCRdb table lists in-frame clones only, not all of them. The data contain under 70,000 clones, about nine tenths of them seen just once; the ten biggest clones take up roughly 1.3%. Specimen: peripheral blood, collected after pregnancy. All receptors derive from a female donor in good health, enrolled as a control in a pregnancy study. Each CDR3 is given with its conserved first and last residue. D genes are given only for firm matches. Not every row has a clone size; where given, it reads once, few, many or a size class.

>TRBV27|.|TRBJ2-1|TRBD1
TGTGCCAGCAGTTTAGGGACAGGGGGTTACAATGAGCAGTTCTTC
CASSLGTGGYNEQFF
>TRBV7-2|.|TRBJ1-1|TRBD1
TGTGCCAGCAGCTTAGCTCGGACAGGCTCCACTGAAGCTTTCTTT
CASSLARTGSTEAFF
>TRBV5-1|few|TRBJ1-1|.
TGCGCCAGCAGCCTACAGGGTCCGTCGATAGAAGCTTTCTTT
CASSLQGPSIEAFF
>TRBV9|.|TRBJ2-3|TRBD2
TGTGCCAGCAGCGTCCAGACTAGCGGGGGCGATACGCAGTATTTT
CASSVQTSGGDTQYF
>TRBV25-1|few|TRBJ1-1|TRBD1
TGTGCCAGCAGCCGCCGGGACAGTCACACTGAAGCTTTCTTT
CASSRRDSHTEAFF
>TRBV7-6|.|TRBJ2-7|TRBD1
TGTGCCAGCAGCCTAGGACAGGTCCCCTCCTACGAGCAGTACTTC
CASSLGQVPSYEQYF
>TRBV7-8|.|TRBJ1-5|TRBD1
TGTGCCAGCAGCTTAGCGGGACAGGGCGGTGTTCAGCCCCAGCATTTT
CASSLAGQGGVQPQHF
>TRBV5-1|.|TRBJ2-1|.
TGCGCCAGCAGCTTGGTGGGCCGGATCCAGTTCTTC
CASSLVGRIQFF
>TRBV27|.|TRBJ1-4|TRBD1
TGTGCCAGCAGAAACCGGGACAGGGTCGAAAAACTGTTTTTT
CASRNRDRVEKLFF
>TRBV5-4|.|TRBJ2-2|TRBD1
TGTGCCAGCAGCCTACCGGGACAGGGGGGCACCGGGGAGCTGTTTTTT
CASSLPGQGGTGELFF
>TRBV4-1|.|TRBJ1-2|TRBD1
TGCGCCAGCAGCCCCGTCCGGGACAGTAAGAGCTATGGCTACACCTTC
CASSPVRDSKSYGYTF
>TRBV7-2|.|TRBJ1-4|TRBD1
TGTGCCAGCAGCAACTTACTCCAGGGGGGAGTCGGTGAAAAACTGTTTTTT
CASSNLLQGGVGEKLFF
>TRBV13|.|TRBJ2-3|.
TGTGCCAGCAGCGTAAGAGGGGGGGCGGGCACAGATACGCAGTATTTT
CASSVRGGAGTDTQYF
>TRBV6-1|.|TRBJ1-2|TRBD1
TGTGCCAGCAGTGACACAACAGGGGACTATGGCTACACCTTC
CASSDTTGDYGYTF
>TRBV2|.|TRBJ2-1|.
TGTGCCGGAGCTTCCGGGGTATACAATGAGCAGTTCTTC
CAGASGVYNEQFF
>TRBV9|.|TRBJ2-7|TRBD1
TGTGCCAGCAGCGGGGGACAGAGCAAGGCTTACGAGCAGTACTTC
CASSGGQSKAYEQYF
>TRBV6-6|.|TRBJ2-1|TRBD1
TGTGCCAGCAGTTACTTCGGGACAGGGGAATGGAATGAGCAGTTCTTC
CASSYFGTGEWNEQFF
>TRBV25-1|.|TRBJ1-1|TRBD1
TGTGCCAGCAGTGCCCGTACCGGACAGGGCAAAGGGGCTTTCTTT
CASSARTGQGKGAFF
>TRBV6-5|.|TRBJ2-3|.
TGTGCCAGCAGTTACTCGGGGGGGCCGACAGATACGCAGTATTTT
CASSYSGGPTDTQYF
>TRBV19|.|TRBJ1-1|TRBD1
TGTGCCAGCCACCCTGAAGGGGGCGTTGATACTGAAGCTTTCTTT
CASHPEGGVDTEAFF
>TRBV4-3|.|TRBJ2-1|.
TGCGCCAGCAGCCCAGTACCGGGACTTGACAATGAGCAGTTCTTC
CASSPVPGLDNEQFF
>TRBV5-4|.|TRBJ1-6|.
TGTGCCAGCAGCTTGGGCAGGGCTCATAATTCACCCCTCCACTTT
CASSLGRAHNSPLHF
>TRBV4-1|.|TRBJ2-3|TRBD2
TGCGCCAGCAGCCAAAACACCGGGACTAGGACAGATACGCAGTATTTT
CASSQNTGTRTDTQYF
>TRBV6-6|once|TRBJ2-1|.
TGTGCCAGCAGTGGCAGTCACAATGAGCAGTTCTTC
CASSGSHNEQFF
>TRBV7-2|.|TRBJ1-3|TRBD1
TGTGCCAGCAGCTTAGAAGTGACAGGGCCTGGAAACACCATATATTTT
CASSLEVTGPGNTIYF
>TRBV30|.|TRBJ1-1|.
TGTGCCTGGAGTGTAGGACAGTTAAAGCCTGAAGCTTTCTTT
CAWSVGQLKPEAFF
>TRBV29-1|.|TRBJ2-7|TRBD1
TGCAGCGGCGGACAGGCCGCCTACGAGCAGTACTTC
CSGGQAAYEQYF
>TRBV2|.|TRBJ1-1|TRBD1
TGTGCCAGCAGTGAAGGACAGGGACTGAACACTGAAGCTTTCTTT
CASSEGQGLNTEAFF
>TRBV11-3|.|TRBJ2-7|.
TGTGCCAGCAGTCCAACCGACAGCTACTCCTACGAGCAGTACTTC
CASSPTDSYSYEQYF
>TRBV19|.|TRBJ1-2|TRBD1
TGTGCCAGTAGCGACAGGGGGCAAGGCTACACCTTC
CASSDRGQGYTF
>TRBV10-1|.|TRBJ2-2|TRBD1
TGCGCCAGCAGCCCGGGACAGGGGGTTTCCGGGGAGCTGTTTTTT
CASSPGQGVSGELFF
>TRBV7-3|few|TRBJ1-1|.
TGTGCCAGCAGCTTCGACAGAGCCACTGAAGCTTTCTTT
CASSFDRATEAFF
>TRBV6-6|.|TRBJ1-2|TRBD1
TGTGCCAGCAGTTTGGGTGACAGGGGGATCTATGGCTACACCTTC
CASSLGDRGIYGYTF
>TRBV6-1|.|TRBJ1-2|.
TGTGCCAGCAGTGAAAGTCCGGGGTACTATGGCTACACCTTC
CASSESPGYYGYTF
>TRBV19|.|TRBJ1-2|TRBD1
TGTGCCAGTAGTGCCGGGACAGGCGATGGGGCTAACTATGGCTACACCTTC
CASSAGTGDGANYGYTF
>TRBV7-9|.|TRBJ2-4|TRBD1
TGTGCCAGCAGCTTATTTGACAGGGATGTCAAAGCCAAAAACATTCAGTACTTC
CASSLFDRDVKAKNIQYF
>TRBV7-3|.|TRBJ1-1|TRBD1
TGTGCCAGCAGCCGACAGGGGAACACTGAAGCTTTCTTT
CASSRQGNTEAFF
>TRBV14|once|TRBJ2-3|.
TGTGCCAGCAGCCCAGATCCCAGAACAGATACGCAGTATTTT
CASSPDPRTDTQYF
>TRBV5-6|.|TRBJ2-7|.
TGTGCCAGCAGCCGACGGACAGCTAAATACGAGCAGTACTTC
CASSRRTAKYEQYF
>TRBV6-4|few|TRBJ2-6|.
TGTGCCAGCAGTGACGGCAGCGGCTCTGGGGCCAACGTCCTGACTTTC
CASSDGSGSGANVLTF
>TRBV6-1|.|TRBJ2-7|.
TGTGCCAGCAGTGAAGGGATCGGACAGCCCACCTACGAGCAGTACTTC
CASSEGIGQPTYEQYF
>TRBV6-6|.|TRBJ1-2|.
TGTGCCAGCACCCCTCGGGTTTTCGGGTCTAACTATGGCTACACCTTC
CASTPRVFGSNYGYTF